Shown below are 11 T cell receptor beta chains from a single sample sequenced in a study of CD8+ T cells in alopecia areata. Treatment defined: oral pan-JAK inhibitor, 5-10 mg twice daily. cDNA serving as the sequencing template came from extracted, reverse transcribed RNA. Some clones are missing from TCRdb's copy, which holds only in-frame ones; the method was immunoSEQ multiplex PCR. The table includes 250,000 to 300,000 clones, 58% detected once. Sequencing used CD4+ T cells sorted from blood, obtained at week 24, from a patient treated with tofacitinib. The receptors stem from a human donor with alopecia areata.

The rearrangement uses TRBV7-2 and TRBJ2-3; TRBD1 matches 7 bases. The V gene end was trimmed by 0 bases and the J gene end by 4 bases; junction bases not matched to a gene: 4. Germline V gene sequence: CDR1 SGHTA, CDR2 FQGNSA. CDR3 size: 15 residues. The CDR3 sequence is CASSLAQGMADTQYF. The CDR3 bases are TGTGCCAGCAGCTTAGCACAGGGGATGGCAGATACGCAGTATTTT.

The chain combines TRBV30 with TRBJ1-2; 7 positions agree with TRBD1. The V gene end was trimmed by 4 bases and the J gene end by 3 bases; junction bases not matched to a gene: 11. The CDR3 contains 15 residues. Looked up from germline, CDR1 is GTSNPN and CDR2 is SVGIG (reference sequence). CDR3 coding DNA: TGTGCCTGGACCAGGACAGGCCTAACGTACTATGGCTACACCTTC. Translation gives CAWTRTGLTYYGYTF.

This clone has ten or more counts. The chain joins TRBV7-9 to TRBJ2-5, with TRBD2 matching 11 bases. With V trimmed by 4 bases and J by 2 bases, 3 bases remained unmatched. Germline lookup yields CDR1 SEHNR and CDR2 FQNEAQ (reference sequence). CDR3 length: 15 amino acids. The CDR3, as DNA: TGTGCCAGCAGCTCCCGGACTAGCGGGCAAGAGACCCAGTACTTC. Its translation is CASSSRTSGQETQYF.

The CDR3 spells CASTVFTGELFF. For the CDR3, the DNA is TGTGCCAGCACCGTGTTCACCGGGGAGCTGTTTTTT. This chain joins TRBV2 and TRBJ2-2, with no clear D. This CDR3 has 12 residues. Trimming pared 7 bases from V and 4 bases from J, leaving 7 bases between. The germline V gene encodes CDR1 SNHLY and CDR2 FYNNEI.

This clone is medium-sized. The V call is TRBV7-9, the J call TRBJ1-2; D is undetermined. Trimming left V 3 bases short and J 8 bases short, with 7 bases between. The CDR3 contains 11 residues. Looked up from germline, CDR1 is SEHNR and CDR2 is FQNEAQ (reference sequence). CDR3 DNA sequence: TGTGCCAGCAGCTTGAGGAGCGGCTACACCTTC. Residues: CASSLRSGYTF. Using reference TRBV7-9 and TRBJ1-2 for the parts outside the CDR3, the full variable domain is DTGVSQNPRHKITKRGQNVTFRCDPISEHNRLYWYRQTLGQGPEFLTYFQNEAQLEKSRLLSDRFSAERPKGSFSTLEIQRTEQGDSAMYLCASSLRSGYTFGSGTRLTVV.

This rearrangement joins TRBV5-4 to TRBJ2-7; no firm D call. Germline V gene data show CDR1 as SGHNT and CDR2 as YYREEE (reference sequence). This CDR3 spans 13 amino acids. V was cut by 5 bases and J by 0 bases, with 9 bases left in between. CDR3 loop: CASSGVSSYEQYF. CDR3 in DNA: TGTGCCAGCAGTGGGGTCAGCTCCTACGAGCAGTACTTC.

The count of this clone is one. This chain links TRBV30 with TRBJ2-1, with no clear D. Trimming pared 0 bases from V and 6 bases from J, leaving 12 bases between. Germline V CDR1 and CDR2: GTSNPN, SVGIG (reference sequence). This CDR3 is built from 14 residues. CDR3 DNA sequence: TGTGCCTGGAGTGTACGGCCTGGCTCCAATGAGCAGTTCTTC. Translated, it gives CAWSVRPGSNEQFF. Based on the CDR3 plus reference TRBV30 and TRBJ2-1, the full variable domain is SQTIHQWPATLVQPVGSPLSLECTVEGTSNPNLYWYRQAAGRGLQLLFYSVGIGQISSEVPQNLSASRPQDRQFILSSKKLLLSDSGFYLCAWSVRPGSNEQFFGPGTRLTVL.

The chain couples TRBV30 to TRBJ1-3; D is unresolved. The CDR3 runs to 12 residues. Germline loops: CDR1 GTSNPN, CDR2 SVGIG (reference sequence). With 3 bases removed from V and 2 bases from J, the gap between germline ends came to 5 bases. The CDR3 coding sequence is TGTGCCTGGAGGCCCACTGGAAACACCATATATTTT. Translated: CAWRPTGNTIYF.

This clone was counted once. This chain connects TRBV30 to TRBJ2-5; D is perhaps TRBD1 (8 bases). The CDR3 length is 12 residues. CDR1 is GTSNPN and CDR2 is SVGIG in the germline V gene (reference sequence). The V and J ends lost 5 bases and 5 bases respectively, with 12 bases between them. The chain's CDR3 is CAWGQGGETQYF. The CDR3 DNA sequence: TGTGCCTGGGGACAGGGAGGGGAGACCCAGTACTTC.

CDR3 amino acids: CASSPRDGGWPQHF. CDR3 nucleotide sequence: TGTGCCAGCAGCCCGCGGGACGGGGGTTGGCCCCAGCATTTT. This rearrangement joins TRBV7-8 to TRBJ1-5, with D possibly TRBD1 on 5 matching bases. CDR1 and CDR2 (germline): SGHVS, FQNEAQ. This CDR3 has 14 residues. V was trimmed by 5 bases and J by 9 bases, leaving 17 bases between them.

The V gene is TRBV11-2, the J gene TRBJ1-1; D is unresolved. Trimming took 3 bases from V and 1 from J, leaving 6 bases between them. Germline values: CDR1 SGHAT, CDR2 FQNNGV. The CDR3 has 13 residues. The CDR3 sequence: CASSFGRNTEAFF. Written as DNA, the CDR3 is TGTGCCAGCAGCTTCGGACGGAACACTGAAGCTTTCTTT.